The rows below give T cell receptor beta chains drawn from one sample of a study of control samples from healthy donors and cancer patients. The data were produced by immunoSEQ multiplex PCR, yet TCRdb's version contains in-frame clones alone and is incomplete. The table has approximately 100,000 clones, 80% to 90% seen once. Material for sequencing was blood. The receptors were sampled from a man aged 25-45 years in good health. CDR3s include the opening cysteine and the closing phenylalanine or tryptophan.

CDR3 length	V gene	J gene	CDR3 protein
15	TRBV6-5	TRBJ1-3	CASSYSESSGNTIYF
15	TRBV7-2	TRBJ2-5	CASSALGGVGETQYF
16	TRBV15	TRBJ1-1	CATSREGTGVNTEAFF
15	TRBV4-2	TRBJ1-2	CASSSRTGSDYGYTF
13	TRBV30	TRBJ1-3	CAWDRSTGNTIYF
15	TRBV6-1	TRBJ1-3	CASSENWGVGNTIYF
14	TRBV6-5	TRBJ1-5	CASRDSVGGQPQHF
14	TRBV29-1	TRBJ2-1	CSGNSWGQGQYQFF
18	TRBV3-1/TRBV3-2	TRBJ2-3	CASSRKGLAGSTADTQYF
14	TRBV21-1	TRBJ2-1	CASSKGASYNEQFF
12	TRBV28	TRBJ2-1	CASSLQRDEQFF
12	TRBV3-1/TRBV3-2	TRBJ1-5	CASSTGVQPQHF
19	TRBV7-6	TRBJ2-3	CASSLAPHIAGRGTDTQYF
15	TRBV7-2	TRBJ2-7	CASSVTSGREYEQYF
12	TRBV5-1	TRBJ2-7	CAGSFGLNEQYF
15	TRBV18	TRBJ2-1	CASSPGQGVATEQFF
15	TRBV7-9	TRBJ1-6	CASSRPGQGASPLHF
11	TRBV2	TRBJ1-1	CASSVGAEAFF
12	TRBV11-2	TRBJ2-3	CASSYMGETQYF
16	TRBV7-9	TRBJ1-1	CASSDRTGGPNTEAFF
15	TRBV11-3	TRBJ2-2	CASSLVVAGVGELFF
15	TRBV15	TRBJ2-7	CATSSGTGSSYEQYF
14	TRBV2	TRBJ2-2	CASSGHLNTGELFF
16	TRBV6-6	TRBJ2-7	CASSYTRRYYSYEQYF
15	TRBV11-3	TRBJ2-3	CASSALAGGPDTQYF